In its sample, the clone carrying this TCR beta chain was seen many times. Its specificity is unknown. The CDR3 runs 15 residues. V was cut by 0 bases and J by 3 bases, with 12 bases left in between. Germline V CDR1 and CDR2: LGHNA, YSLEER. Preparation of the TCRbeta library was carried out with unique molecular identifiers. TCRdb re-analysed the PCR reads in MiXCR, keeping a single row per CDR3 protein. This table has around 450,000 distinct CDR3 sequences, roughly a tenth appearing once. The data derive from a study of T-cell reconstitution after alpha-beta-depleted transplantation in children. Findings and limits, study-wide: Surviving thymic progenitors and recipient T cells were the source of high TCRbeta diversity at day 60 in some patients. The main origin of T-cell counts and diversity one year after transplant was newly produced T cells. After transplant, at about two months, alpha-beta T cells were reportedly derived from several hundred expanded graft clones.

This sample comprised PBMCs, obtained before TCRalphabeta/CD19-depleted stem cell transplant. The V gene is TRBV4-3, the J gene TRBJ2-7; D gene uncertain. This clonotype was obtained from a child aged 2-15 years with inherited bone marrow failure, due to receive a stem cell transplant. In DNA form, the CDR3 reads TGCGCCAGCAGCCAAGAAGTGCCACTCCACTACGAGCAGTACTTC. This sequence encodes CASSQEVPLHYEQYF.